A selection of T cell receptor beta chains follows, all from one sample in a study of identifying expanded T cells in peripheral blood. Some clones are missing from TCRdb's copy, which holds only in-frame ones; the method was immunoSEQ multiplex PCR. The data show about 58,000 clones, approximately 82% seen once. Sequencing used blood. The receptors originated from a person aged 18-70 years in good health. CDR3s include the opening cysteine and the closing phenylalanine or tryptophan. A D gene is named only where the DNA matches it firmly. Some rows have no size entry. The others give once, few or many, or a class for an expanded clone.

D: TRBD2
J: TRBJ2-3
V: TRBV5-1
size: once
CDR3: CASMERDTDTQYF
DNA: TGCGCCAGCATGGAGCGGGACACAGATACGCAGTATTTT

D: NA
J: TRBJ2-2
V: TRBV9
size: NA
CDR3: CASSSRGDTGELFF
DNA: TGTGCCAGCAGCTCCAGGGGAGACACCGGGGAGCTGTTTTTT

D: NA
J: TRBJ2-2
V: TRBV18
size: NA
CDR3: CASSPLGNTGELFF
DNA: TGTGCCAGCTCACCCTTAGGGAACACCGGGGAGCTGTTTTTT

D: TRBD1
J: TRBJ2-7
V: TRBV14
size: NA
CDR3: CASRATGGEAYEQYF
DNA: TGTGCCAGCAGAGCGACAGGGGGCGAAGCCTACGAGCAGTACTTC

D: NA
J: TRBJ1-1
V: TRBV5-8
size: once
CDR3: CASSLYRAQNTEAFF
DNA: TGTGCCAGCAGCTTGTACCGGGCACAGAACACTGAAGCTTTCTTT

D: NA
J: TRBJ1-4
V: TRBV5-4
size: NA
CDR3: CASSFDREKLFF
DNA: TGTGCCAGCAGCTTCGACCGTGAAAAACTGTTTTTT

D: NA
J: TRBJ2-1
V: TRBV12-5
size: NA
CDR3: CASGPQWGEQFF
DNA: TGTGCTAGTGGTCCCCAGTGGGGTGAGCAGTTCTTC

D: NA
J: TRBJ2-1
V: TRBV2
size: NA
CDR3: CASRYYNEQFF
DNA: TGTGCCAGCAGGTACTACAATGAGCAGTTCTTC

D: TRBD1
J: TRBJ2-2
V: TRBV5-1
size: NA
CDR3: CASSFGQGTGELFF
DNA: TGCGCCAGCAGCTTTGGACAGGGGACCGGGGAGCTGTTTTTT

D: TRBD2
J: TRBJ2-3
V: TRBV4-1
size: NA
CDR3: CASSLTGTGTSGRRTDTQYF
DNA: TGCGCCAGCAGCCTTACGGGTACCGGGACTAGCGGGAGAAGAACAGATACGCAGTATTTT

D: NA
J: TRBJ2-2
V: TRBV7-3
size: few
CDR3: CASSSNGRMSNTGELFF
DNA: TGTGCCAGCAGCTCCAATGGTAGGATGTCGAACACCGGGGAGCTGTTTTTT

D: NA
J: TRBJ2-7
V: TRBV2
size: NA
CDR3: CASSDNSVPYEQYF
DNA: TGTGCCAGCAGTGATAATAGCGTTCCCTACGAGCAGTACTTC

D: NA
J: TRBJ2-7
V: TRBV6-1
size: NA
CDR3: CASREIYEQYF
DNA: TGTGCCAGCAGGGAAATCTACGAGCAGTACTTC

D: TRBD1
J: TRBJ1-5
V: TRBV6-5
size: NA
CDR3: CASSPDRVSNQPQHF
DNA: TGTGCCAGCAGTCCCGACAGGGTCTCCAATCAGCCCCAGCATTTT

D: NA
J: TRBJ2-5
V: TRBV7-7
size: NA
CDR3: CASSLGVGRGTQYF
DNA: TGTGCCAGCAGCTTGGGAGTGGGAAGAGGGACCCAGTACTTC

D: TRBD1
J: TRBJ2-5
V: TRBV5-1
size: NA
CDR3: CASSLAGTEKETQYF
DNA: TGCGCCAGCAGCTTGGCCGGGACAGAAAAAGAGACCCAGTACTTC